These 13 T cell receptor beta chains share one sample of origin, sequenced in a study of blood T cell repertoires in COVID-19. Repertoires were generated with immunoSEQ multiplex PCR, while TCRdb's copy carries only in-frame clones and drops some. Seen here are 170,000 or so clones, about 86% observed once, and the top ten hold 0.85% to 0.95%. Sequenced material: peripheral blood. All receptors come from a woman aged 18-29 years who had recovered from COVID-19.

This clone was picked up one time. The chain combines TRBV6-5 with TRBJ2-2, with D possibly being TRBD1 (6 bases). V dropped 6 bases and J dropped 5 bases, with 13 bases sitting between them. Germline CDR1 and CDR2: MNHEY and SVGAGI. This CDR3 comprises 14 residues. CDR3 coding DNA: TGTGCCAGCAGAGGGGGACGGCCAACCGGGGAGCTGTTTTTT. Translation: CASRGGRPTGELFF.

The chain employs TRBV10-3 and TRBJ2-2; a possible D gene is TRBD1 (5 bases). Per the germline V gene, CDR1 is ENHRY and CDR2 is SYGVKD. Trimming took off 0 bases at V and 4 bases at J, with 6 bases between the two ends. This CDR3 is 14 amino acids long. This chain's CDR3 is CAISESQGTGELFF. The DNA for the CDR3 is TGTGCCATCAGTGAGTCCCAGGGCACCGGGGAGCTGTTTTTT.

This rearrangement joins TRBV6-6 to TRBJ1-1; no definite D call. CDR1 and CDR2 (germline): MNHNY, SVGAGI (reference sequence). CDR3 length equals 14 residues. V gave up 2 bases and J gave up 1 base, with 8 bases separating them. CDR3 region: CASSYKAGNTEAFF. CDR3 DNA sequence: TGTGCCAGCAGTTACAAGGCAGGGAACACTGAAGCTTTCTTT.

The chain employs TRBV7-2 and TRBJ2-7, with a tentative D call TRBD2 (7 bases). Germline CDR1 is SGHTA and CDR2 is FQGNSA. Trimming removed 5 bases at V and 3 bases at J, with 17 bases between. This CDR3 region has 15 residues. Here the CDR3 reads CASSPGGRVLYEQYF. The CDR3 DNA reads TGTGCCAGCAGCCCGGGGGGCAGGGTGCTCTACGAGCAGTACTTC.

This clone was observed a few times. J is TRBJ1-1 and V is TRBV30, with 8 bases fitting TRBD1. CDR3 length equals 13 residues. The V and J ends lost 4 bases and 4 bases, in that order; junction bases with no gene match: 5. CDR1 and CDR2 from the germline V gene are GTSNPN and SVGIG (reference sequence). The CDR3 DNA reads TGTGCCTGGAACCGACAGGGGATCACTGAAGCTTTCTTT. Amino acid sequence: CAWNRQGITEAFF.

V gene TRBV19 combines with J gene TRBJ1-3, with D possibly TRBD1 on 5 matching bases. With 8 bases removed from V and 0 bases from J, the gap between germline ends came to 11 bases. This CDR3 contains 14 residues. Germline CDR1 LNHDA, CDR2 SQIVND (reference sequence). CDR3 in amino acids: CASQTGFSGNTIYF. The CDR3 DNA follows: TGTGCCAGTCAAACAGGCTTCTCTGGAAACACCATATATTTT.

CDR3 sequence reads: CASSFRSGANVLTF. For the CDR3, the DNA is TGTGCCAGCAGCTTCCGCTCTGGGGCCAACGTCCTGACTTTC. This chain uses TRBV5-8 with TRBJ2-6; unclear D gene. Germline values: CDR1 SGHTS, CDR2 YDEGEE. CDR3 length equals 14 residues. Between the trimmed V and J ends, which lost 2 bases and 0 bases, there was a span of 3 bases.

The rearrangement uses TRBV5-4 and TRBJ2-5; 12 bases fit TRBD1. Trimming took 4 bases from V and 5 from J; bases not matched to a gene: 6. This CDR3 spans 15 amino acids. CDR1 is SGHNT and CDR2 is YYREEE in the germline V gene (reference sequence). This CDR3 is CASSPGQGAGETQYF. In DNA form, the CDR3 reads TGTGCCAGCAGCCCGGGACAGGGGGCAGGGGAGACCCAGTACTTC.

The rearrangement links TRBV24-1 to TRBJ2-2, with 11 bases fitting TRBD1. After removal of 3 bases from V and 5 bases from J, the junction contained 4 bases not matched to a gene. This CDR3 is 16 amino acids long. Looked up from germline, CDR1 is KGHDR and CDR2 is SFDVKD. CDR3 in amino acids: CATSDGQGARTGELFF. DNA for the CDR3: TGTGCCACCAGTGATGGACAGGGGGCGCGAACCGGGGAGCTGTTTTTT.

The rearrangement links TRBV11-2 to TRBJ1-5; the D gene is possibly TRBD1 (6 bases). Trimming took off 1 base at V and 4 bases at J, with 8 bases between the two ends. Looked up from germline, CDR1 is SGHAT and CDR2 is FQNNGV. The CDR3 totals 14 residues. CDR3 nucleotides: TGTGCCAGCAGCTTAGGGACAGCAAATCAGCCCCAGCATTTT. Protein sequence: CASSLGTANQPQHF.

CDR3 amino acids: CASSYLAGGYSNQPQHF. CDR3 sequence (DNA): TGTGCCAGCAGTTACTTGGCAGGAGGTTATAGCAATCAGCCCCAGCATTTT. The chain uses TRBV6-2 or TRBV6-3 and TRBJ1-5; D unclear. This CDR3 has 17 residues. The germline V and J ends were trimmed by 1 base and 0 bases, with 13 bases remaining between them. The germline V gene has CDR1 MNHEY and CDR2 SVGEGT.

Notes on this clone: Germline and junction disagree at one end, which may indicate a read error. The chain links TRBV7-7 to TRBJ2-3; 12 bases align to TRBD1. This CDR3 contains 15 residues. The V gene's germline CDR1 is SSHAT and CDR2 FNYEAQ (reference sequence). The chain's CDR3 is CASSIGTGGVDTQYF. The DNA for the CDR3 is TGTGCTAGCAGCATAGGGACAGGGGGCGTAGATACGCAGTATTTT.

The chain couples TRBV3-1 (or the pseudogene TRBV3-2) to TRBJ2-1; weak D call: TRBD1 (6 bases). Germline V gene data show CDR1 as LGHDT and CDR2 as YNNKEL (reference sequence). The CDR3 runs to 17 residues. V was cut by 5 bases and J by 0 bases, with 17 bases left in between. The DNA for the CDR3 is TGTGCCAGCAGCGCCTCGGTCCGGGACACCTCCTACAATGAGCAGTTCTTC. It translates to CASSASVRDTSYNEQFF.